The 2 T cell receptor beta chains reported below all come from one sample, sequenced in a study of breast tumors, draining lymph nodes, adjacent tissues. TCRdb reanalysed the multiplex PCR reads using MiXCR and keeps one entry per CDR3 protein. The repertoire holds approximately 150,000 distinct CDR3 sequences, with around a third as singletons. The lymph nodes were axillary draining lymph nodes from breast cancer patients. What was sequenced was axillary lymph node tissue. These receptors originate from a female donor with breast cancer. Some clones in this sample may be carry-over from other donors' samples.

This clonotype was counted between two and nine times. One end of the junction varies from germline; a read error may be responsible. CDR3 sequence (DNA): TGTGCCAGCACCAATGGACAAGCCTCTGGAAACATCATATATTTT. It is translated as CASTNGQASGNIIYF. The chain employs TRBV12-3 or TRBV12-4 and TRBJ1-3; tentative D call: TRBD1 (5 bases). This CDR3 comprises 15 residues.

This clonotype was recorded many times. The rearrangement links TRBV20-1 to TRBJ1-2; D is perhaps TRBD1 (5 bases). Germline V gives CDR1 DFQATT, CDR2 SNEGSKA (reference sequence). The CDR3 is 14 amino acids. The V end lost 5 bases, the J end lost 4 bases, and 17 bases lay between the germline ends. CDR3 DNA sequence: TGCAGTGCTGGGTCGGCCAGGGTGATCTATGGCTACACCTTC. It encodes CSAGSARVIYGYTF.